The TCR beta chain described here comes from a study of T cell responses to AZD1222 COVID-19 vaccine. Method: immunoSEQ multiplex PCR; TCRdb's copy keeps in-frame clones and lacks some. Seen here are about 100,000 clones, roughly 91% observed once, and the top ten hold approximately 1.7%. This clone was recorded only once. What it binds is not known. The CDR3 is 19 residues long. With 3 bases removed from V and 0 bases from J, the gap between germline ends came to 20 bases. Germline loops: CDR1 MNHEY, CDR2 SMNVEV (reference sequence). Study-level points and caveats: Nearly half of the spike-specific TCRs reportedly recognize variant regions that carry no mutations.

The chain employs TRBV27 and TRBJ1-4; D is unresolved. The sequencing here drew on peripheral blood, taken on day 0 of AZD1222 vaccination. This sequence originates from an adult in good health. The CDR3 coding sequence is TGTGCCAGCAGTTTTGTGGGCCGGCCGGGGAAAGCAACTAATGAAAAACTGTTTTTT. Its protein product is CASSFVGRPGKATNEKLFF.